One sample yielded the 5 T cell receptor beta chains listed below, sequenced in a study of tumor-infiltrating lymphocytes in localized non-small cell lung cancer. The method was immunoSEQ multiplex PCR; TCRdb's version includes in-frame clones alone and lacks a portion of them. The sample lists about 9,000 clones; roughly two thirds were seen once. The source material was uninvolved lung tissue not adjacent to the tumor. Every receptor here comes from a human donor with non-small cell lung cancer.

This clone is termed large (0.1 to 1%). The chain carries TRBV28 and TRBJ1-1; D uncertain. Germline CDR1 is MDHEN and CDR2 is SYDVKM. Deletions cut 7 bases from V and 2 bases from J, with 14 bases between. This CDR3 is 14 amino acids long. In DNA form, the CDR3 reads TGTGCCAGCACCCCGGGCAGGCTCAACACTGAAGCTTTCTTT. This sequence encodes CASTPGRLNTEAFF.

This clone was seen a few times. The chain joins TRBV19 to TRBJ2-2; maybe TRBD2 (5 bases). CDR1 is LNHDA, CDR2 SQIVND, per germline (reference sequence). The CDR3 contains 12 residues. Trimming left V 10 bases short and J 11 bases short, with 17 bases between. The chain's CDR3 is CATFRDNRELFF. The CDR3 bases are TGTGCCACCTTCCGGGATAACAGAGAGCTGTTTTTT.

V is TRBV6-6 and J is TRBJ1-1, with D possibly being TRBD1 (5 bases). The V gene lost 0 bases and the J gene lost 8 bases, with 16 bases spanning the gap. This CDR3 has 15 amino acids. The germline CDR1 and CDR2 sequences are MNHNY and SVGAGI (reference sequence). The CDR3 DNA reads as TGTGCCAGCAGTTACTCGACAGCTACCTATATGGAAGCTTTCTTT. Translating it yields CASSYSTATYMEAFF.

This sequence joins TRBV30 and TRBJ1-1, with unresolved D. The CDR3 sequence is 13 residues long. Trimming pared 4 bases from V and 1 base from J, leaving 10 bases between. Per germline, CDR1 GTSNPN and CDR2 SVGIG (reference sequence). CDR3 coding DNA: TGTGCCTGGAAATCTAATGCGAACACTGAAGCTTTCTTT. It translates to CAWKSNANTEAFF. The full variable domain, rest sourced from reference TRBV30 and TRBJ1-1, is SQTIHQWPATLVQPVGSPLSLECTVEGTSNPNLYWYRQAAGRGLQLLFYSVGIGQISSEVPQNLSASRPQDRQFILSSKKLLLSDSGFYLCAWKSNANTEAFFGQGTRLTVV.

CDR3 amino acids: CASRPGRDTGELFF. CDR3 in DNA: TGTGCCAGCAGACCAGGGAGGGACACCGGGGAGCTGTTTTTT. V usage is TRBV9 and J usage is TRBJ2-2, with 7 positions matching TRBD2. V lost 5 bases to trimming and J lost 3 bases; unmatched junction nucleotides: 4. The CDR3 is 14 residues long. Germline CDR1 is SGDLS and CDR2 is YYNGEE.